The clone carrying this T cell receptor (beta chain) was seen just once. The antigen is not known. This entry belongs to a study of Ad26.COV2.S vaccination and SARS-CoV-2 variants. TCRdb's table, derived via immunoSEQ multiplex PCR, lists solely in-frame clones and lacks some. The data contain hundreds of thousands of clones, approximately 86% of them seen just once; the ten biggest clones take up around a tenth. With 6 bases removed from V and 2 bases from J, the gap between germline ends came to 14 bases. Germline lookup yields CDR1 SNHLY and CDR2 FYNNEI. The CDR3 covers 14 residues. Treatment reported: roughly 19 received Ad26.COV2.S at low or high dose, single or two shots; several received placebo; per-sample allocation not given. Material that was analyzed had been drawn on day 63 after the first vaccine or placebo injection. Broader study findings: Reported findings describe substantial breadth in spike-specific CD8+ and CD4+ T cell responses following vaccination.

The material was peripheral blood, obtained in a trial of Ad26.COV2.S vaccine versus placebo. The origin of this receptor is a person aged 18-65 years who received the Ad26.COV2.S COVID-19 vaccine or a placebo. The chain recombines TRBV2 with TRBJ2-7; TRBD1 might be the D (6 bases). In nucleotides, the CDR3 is TGTGCCAGCAGCGGTGGCAGGGGTACCTACGAGCAGTACTTC. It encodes CASSGGRGTYEQYF. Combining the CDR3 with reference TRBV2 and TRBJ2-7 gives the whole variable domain EPEVTQTPSHQVTQMGQEVILRCVPISNHLYFYWYRQILGQKVEFLVSFYNNEISEKSEIFDDQFSVERPDGSNFTLKIRSTKLEDSAMYFCASSGGRGTYEQYFGPGTRLTVT.